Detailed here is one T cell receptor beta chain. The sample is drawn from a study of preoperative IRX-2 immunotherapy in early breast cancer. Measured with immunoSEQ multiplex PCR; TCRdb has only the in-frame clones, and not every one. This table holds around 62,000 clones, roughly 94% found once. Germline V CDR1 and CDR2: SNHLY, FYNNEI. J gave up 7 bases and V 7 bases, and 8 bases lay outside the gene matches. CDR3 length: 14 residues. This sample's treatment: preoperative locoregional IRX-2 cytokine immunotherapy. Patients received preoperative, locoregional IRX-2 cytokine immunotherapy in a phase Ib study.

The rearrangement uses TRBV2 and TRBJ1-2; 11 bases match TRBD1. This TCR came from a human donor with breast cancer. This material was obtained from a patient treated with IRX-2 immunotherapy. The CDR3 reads CASTKGQGVGGYTF. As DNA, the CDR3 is TGTGCCAGCACTAAGGGACAGGGGGTTGGTGGCTACACCTTC.